This T cell receptor beta chain was recorded in a study of blood T cell repertoires in COVID-19. On the study more broadly: Whether acute or convalescent, the COVID-19 samples came from the United States, Italy and Spain. Nucleic acid was either cDNA or gDNA, and it came from T cells, B-cell-depleted T cells, or PBMCs.

This clone has just one count. The V end lost 2 bases, the J end lost 6 bases, and 14 bases lay between the germline ends. The germline V gene has CDR1 SGHTS and CDR2 YDEGEE. The length of the CDR3 is 14 residues. As processed by the authors: Quantification of nucleated cells was approximated via reference gene primer amplification. Profiled with immunoSEQ multiplex PCR; TCRdb holds only in-frame clones, not every one. V, J and clone size were drawn from that table, and D and trimming were deduced from the DNA. The sample records approximately 37,000 clones, approximately 88% being singletons. Sequenced sample: peripheral blood. The sequence came from a human donor in a cohort sampled during active COVID-19. The chain uses TRBV5-8 and TRBJ1-1; a weak D match, TRBD1 (5 bases). The CDR3 DNA follows: TGTGCCAGCAGCTTACTCCAGGGTGGGTCTGAAGCTTTCTTT. Amino acids: CASSLLQGGSEAFF.